The next 17 T cell receptor beta chains were all read from a single sample in a study of T cells after yellow fever vaccination. TCRdb redid the calling of the 5' RACE reads with MiXCR, one entry per CDR3 protein. Seen here are about 320,000 distinct CDR3 sequences, about 10% observed once, and the top ten hold approximately 3%. The material sequenced was CD4+ T cells sorted from PBMCs, taken 45 days after the yellow fever booster vaccination. The receptors derive from a man aged 18 to 30 who received the YFV17D yellow fever vaccine.

This clonotype occurred a few times. This chain joins TRBV6-5 and TRBJ1-2, with no clear D. This CDR3 has 11 amino acids. Looked up from germline, CDR1 is MNHEY and CDR2 is SVGAGI. Trimming cost V 8 bases and J 4 bases, with 8 bases left between them. The CDR3: CASGSRYGYTF. The CDR3 bases are TGTGCCAGCGGCAGTCGCTATGGCTACACCTTC.

This clonotype was counted only a few times. CDR3 region: CASSDQAGNQETQYF. DNA of the CDR3: TGTGCCAGCAGTGACCAGGCAGGCAACCAAGAGACCCAGTACTTC. The chain couples TRBV6-6 to TRBJ2-5; D is unresolved. The V end lost 5 bases, the J end lost 0 bases, and 13 bases lay between the germline ends. Looked up from germline, CDR1 is MNHNY and CDR2 is SVGAGI (reference sequence). The CDR3 totals 15 residues.

This clonotype appeared a few times. The chain combines TRBV11-1 with TRBJ1-6; D is undetermined. The CDR3 length is 15 residues. V gave up 8 bases and J gave up 11 bases, with 22 bases separating them. The germline CDR1 and CDR2 sequences are SGHAT and FQDESV (reference sequence). The CDR3 DNA is TGTGCCAGCCAGCTTGGACGAGGTCGGGAGACACCCCTCCACTTT. This translates into CASQLGRGRETPLHF.

This clonotype has ten or more counts. The chain carries TRBV29-1 and TRBJ2-3; D unclear. Germline V gene sequence: CDR1 SQVTM, CDR2 ANQGSEA. The CDR3 is 12 residues long. V was cut by 3 bases and J by 4 bases, with 8 bases left in between. The CDR3 region is CSVDVAADTQYF. Here the CDR3 DNA reads TGCAGCGTTGACGTAGCTGCAGATACGCAGTATTTT.

The chain couples TRBV4-1 to TRBJ1-4; D not resolved. V lost 2 bases, J lost 7 bases, and 8 bases lay in between. This CDR3 spans 13 amino acids. Germline V lookup: CDR1 MGHRA, CDR2 YSYEKL. The CDR3 loop reads CASSQWYGEKLFF. The CDR3 DNA sequence: TGCGCCAGCAGCCAATGGTACGGTGAAAAACTGTTTTTT.

The rearrangement links TRBV7-7 to TRBJ2-1; D is perhaps TRBD2 (5 bases). V lost 5 bases, J lost 5 bases, and 10 bases lay in between. The CDR3 contains 13 residues. The germline gives CDR1 SSHAT, CDR2 FNYEAQ (reference sequence). The DNA for the CDR3 is TGTGCCAGCAGCCCCGGGATCCACAATGAGCAGTTCTTC. Encoded protein: CASSPGIHNEQFF. Full variable domain (rest looked up from reference TRBV7-7 and TRBJ2-1): GAGVSQSPRYKVTKRGQDVTLRCDPISSHATLYWYQQALGQGPEFLTYFNYEAQPDKSGLPSDRFSAERPEGSISTLTIQRTEQRDSAMYRCASSPGIHNEQFFGPGTRLTVL.

In its sample, this clonotype was seen a few times. The J gene is TRBJ1-2, the V gene TRBV20-1; D possibly corresponds to TRBD1 (5 bases). V was cut by 0 bases and J by 5 bases, with 13 bases left in between. The CDR3 has 14 residues. Germline V gene sequence: CDR1 DFQATT, CDR2 SNEGSKA (reference sequence). The CDR3 loop is CSAREGTRGYGYTF. DNA for the CDR3: TGCAGTGCTAGAGAAGGGACTCGGGGATATGGCTACACCTTC.

This clonotype was recorded a few times. The V call is TRBV6-5, the J call TRBJ1-1; D not resolved. V was pared by 2 bases and J by 1 base, with 8 bases between. Per germline, CDR1 MNHEY and CDR2 SVGAGI. The CDR3 consists of 14 residues. Here the CDR3 reads CASSYVPSNTEAFF. CDR3 nucleotides: TGTGCCAGCAGTTACGTCCCGTCGAACACTGAAGCTTTCTTT.

The CDR3, as DNA: TGTGCCAGCCAGCAGGGTAGCGGGGGGTACCAAGAGACCCAGTACTTC. Protein: CASQQGSGGYQETQYF. The chain carries TRBV5-4 and TRBJ2-5; 10 nucleotides match TRBD2. CDR3 size: 16 residues. The germline gives CDR1 SGHNT, CDR2 YYREEE (reference sequence). V lost 7 bases and J lost 0; bases outside the gene matches: 9. Complete variable domain (other parts from reference TRBV5-4 and TRBJ2-5): ETGVTQSPTHLIKTRGQQVTLRCSSQSGHNTVSWYQQALGQGPQFIFQYYREEENGRGNFPPRFSGLQFPNYSSELNVNALELDDSALYLCASQQGSGGYQETQYFGPGTRLLVL.

This clonotype came up a few times. The CDR3 DNA is TGTGCCAGCAGCTTAAATATTGGCACTGGAAACACCATATATTTT. Its protein product is CASSLNIGTGNTIYF. The chain carries TRBV7-3 and TRBJ1-3; no definite D call. Germline V gene sequence: CDR1 SGHTA, CDR2 FQGTGA. Deletions cut 1 base from V and 2 bases from J, with 9 bases between. This CDR3 region has 15 residues.

The table lists this clonotype with a few counts. The V gene is TRBV9, the J gene TRBJ1-1; D gene ambiguous. This CDR3 has 12 residues. From germline, CDR1 is SGDLS and CDR2 YYNGEE. V was trimmed by 2 bases and J by 10 bases, leaving 12 bases between them. The CDR3, as DNA: TGTGCCAGCAGCGTCCGGACCCCTACAGCTTTCTTT. Translation: CASSVRTPTAFF.

CDR3 sequence reads: CASSYLMTGLTEAFF. CDR3 nucleotide sequence: TGTGCCAGCAGTTACCTAATGACAGGGCTTACTGAAGCTTTCTTT. This chain uses TRBV6-2 or TRBV6-3 with TRBJ1-1; 7 positions match TRBD1. J gave up 5 bases and V 2 bases, and 8 bases lay outside the gene matches. CDR1 and CDR2 from the germline V gene are MNHEY and SVGEGT. This CDR3 has 15 residues.

CDR3: CASSPAPPGGYGYTF. In DNA, the CDR3 is TGTGCCAGCAGCCCAGCCCCCCCCGGGGGCTATGGCTACACCTTC. The V call is TRBV27, the J call TRBJ1-2, with a weak D call TRBD1 (5 bases). Trimming stripped 6 bases from V and 4 bases from J, with 18 bases between. The germline V gene has CDR1 MNHEY and CDR2 SMNVEV (reference sequence). This CDR3 has 15 amino acids.

This chain connects TRBV5-1 to TRBJ2-5; perhaps D is TRBD1 or TRBD2 (6 bases each). Germline lookup yields CDR1 SGHRS and CDR2 YFSETQ. The CDR3 length is 13 residues. Deletions cut 6 bases from V and 1 base from J, with 10 bases between. The CDR3 DNA reads TGCGCCAGCACGGGGGACACCCAAGAGACCCAGTACTTC. Encoded protein: CASTGDTQETQYF.

This clonotype was picked up a small number of times. The rearrangement joins TRBV7-3 to TRBJ1-1, with 7 positions matching TRBD1. V gave up 2 bases and J gave up 5 bases; unmatched junction bases: 8. In germline, CDR1 is SGHTA, CDR2 FQGTGA. The CDR3 totals 15 residues. CDR3 amino acids: CASSLGDRDYTEAFF. The CDR3 DNA follows: TGTGCCAGCAGCTTAGGGGACAGAGATTATACTGAAGCTTTCTTT.

There are a few counts of this clonotype. The rearrangement joins TRBV5-1 to TRBJ1-4; maybe TRBD1 (5 bases). Germline V gene data show CDR1 as SGHRS and CDR2 as YFSETQ. CDR3 length: 13 amino acids. V was trimmed by 4 bases and J by 5 bases, leaving 9 bases between them. The CDR3 nucleotides read TGCGCCAGCAGCGGGGGACCGAATGAAAAACTGTTTTTT. It is translated as CASSGGPNEKLFF.

This clonotype was observed a few times. In DNA form, the CDR3 reads TGTGCCAGCAGACTAGCGGGGGTTAATGAGCAGTTCTTC. Protein: CASRLAGVNEQFF. V usage is TRBV12-3 or TRBV12-4 and J usage is TRBJ2-1; 11 nucleotides match TRBD2. There are 13 residues in the CDR3. J was trimmed by 7 bases and V by 6 bases; bases with no gene match: 2.